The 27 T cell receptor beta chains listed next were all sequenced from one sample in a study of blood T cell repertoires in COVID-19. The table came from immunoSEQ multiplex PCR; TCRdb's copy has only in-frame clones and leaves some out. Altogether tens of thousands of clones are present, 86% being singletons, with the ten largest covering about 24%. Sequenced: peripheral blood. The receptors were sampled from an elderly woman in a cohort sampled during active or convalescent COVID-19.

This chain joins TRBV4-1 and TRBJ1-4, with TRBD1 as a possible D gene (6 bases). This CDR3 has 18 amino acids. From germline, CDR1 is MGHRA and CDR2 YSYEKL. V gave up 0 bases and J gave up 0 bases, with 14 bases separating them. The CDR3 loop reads CASSQDRGTLTTNEKLFF. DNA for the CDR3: TGCGCCAGCAGCCAAGATAGGGGGACACTCACAACTAATGAAAAACTGTTTTTT.

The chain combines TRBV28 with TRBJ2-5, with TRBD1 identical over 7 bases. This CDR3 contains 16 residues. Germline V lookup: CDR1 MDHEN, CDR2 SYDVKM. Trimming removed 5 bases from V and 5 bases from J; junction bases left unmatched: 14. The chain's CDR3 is CASSTTGTAAGETQYF. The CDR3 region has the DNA TGTGCCAGCAGTACGACCGGGACAGCGGCCGGTGAGACCCAGTACTTC.

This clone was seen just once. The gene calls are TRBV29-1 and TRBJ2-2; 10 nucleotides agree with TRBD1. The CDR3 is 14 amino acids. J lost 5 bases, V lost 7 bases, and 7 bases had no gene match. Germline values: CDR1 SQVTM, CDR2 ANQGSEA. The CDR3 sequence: CSAQDRGRTGELFF. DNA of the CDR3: TGCAGCGCCCAAGACAGGGGGCGGACCGGGGAGCTGTTTTTT.

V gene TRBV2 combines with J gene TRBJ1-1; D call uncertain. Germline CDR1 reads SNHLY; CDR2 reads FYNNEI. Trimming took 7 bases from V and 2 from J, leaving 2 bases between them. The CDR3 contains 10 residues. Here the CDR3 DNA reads TGTGCCAGCACTAACACTGAAGCTTTCTTT. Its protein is CASTNTEAFF.

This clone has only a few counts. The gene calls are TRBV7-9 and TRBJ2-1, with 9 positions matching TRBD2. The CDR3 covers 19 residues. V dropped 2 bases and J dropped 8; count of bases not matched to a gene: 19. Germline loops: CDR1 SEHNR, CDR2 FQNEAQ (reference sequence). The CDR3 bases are TGTGCCAGCAGCTTAAGGTGGTCGGGGTCGGGACTAGCTGCCCATGAGCAGTTCTTC. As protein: CASSLRWSGSGLAAHEQFF.

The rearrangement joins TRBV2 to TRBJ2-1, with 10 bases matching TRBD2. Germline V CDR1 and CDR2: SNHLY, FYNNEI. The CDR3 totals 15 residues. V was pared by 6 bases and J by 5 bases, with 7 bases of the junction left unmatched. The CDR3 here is CASRVGSGRDNEQFF. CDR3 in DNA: TGTGCCAGCAGGGTCGGCAGCGGGAGGGACAATGAGCAGTTCTTC.

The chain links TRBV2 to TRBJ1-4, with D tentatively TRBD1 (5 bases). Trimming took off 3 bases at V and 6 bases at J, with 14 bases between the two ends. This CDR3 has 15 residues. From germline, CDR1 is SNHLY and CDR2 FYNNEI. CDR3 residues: CASSDRAKGDEKLFF. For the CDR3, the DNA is TGTGCCAGCAGTGACAGGGCGAAAGGGGATGAAAAACTGTTTTTT.

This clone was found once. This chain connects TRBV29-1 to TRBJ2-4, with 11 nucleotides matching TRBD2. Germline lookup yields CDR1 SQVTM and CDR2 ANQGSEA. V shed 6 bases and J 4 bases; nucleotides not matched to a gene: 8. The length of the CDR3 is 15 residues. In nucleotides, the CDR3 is TGCAGCGTCGACGGACTAGCGGGCTTTAAAAACATTCAGTACTTC. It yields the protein CSVDGLAGFKNIQYF.

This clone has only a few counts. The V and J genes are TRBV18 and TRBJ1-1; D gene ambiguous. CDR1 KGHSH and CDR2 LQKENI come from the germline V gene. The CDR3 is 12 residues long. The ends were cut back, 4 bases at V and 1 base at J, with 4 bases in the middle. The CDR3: CASSRENTEAFF. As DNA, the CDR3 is TGTGCCAGCTCACGAGAGAACACTGAAGCTTTCTTT.

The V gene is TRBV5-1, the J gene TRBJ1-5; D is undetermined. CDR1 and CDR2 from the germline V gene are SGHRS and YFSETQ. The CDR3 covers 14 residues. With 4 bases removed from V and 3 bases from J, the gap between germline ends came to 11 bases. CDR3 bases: TGCGCCAGCAGCAGAGGGTCGGACAATCAGCCCCAGCATTTT. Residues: CASSRGSDNQPQHF.

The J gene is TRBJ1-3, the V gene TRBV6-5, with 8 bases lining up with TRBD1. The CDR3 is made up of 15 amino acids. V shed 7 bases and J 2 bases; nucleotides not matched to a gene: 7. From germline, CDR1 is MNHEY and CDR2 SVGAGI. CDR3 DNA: TGTGCCAGCAAGAGGACAGGGTGGGCTGGAAACACCATATATTTT. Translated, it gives CASKRTGWAGNTIYF.

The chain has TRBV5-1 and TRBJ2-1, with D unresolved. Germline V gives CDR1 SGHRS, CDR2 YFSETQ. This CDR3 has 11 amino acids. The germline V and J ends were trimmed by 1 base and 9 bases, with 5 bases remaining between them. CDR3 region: CASSLTGEQFF. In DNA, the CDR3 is TGCGCCAGCAGCTTGACCGGTGAGCAGTTCTTC.

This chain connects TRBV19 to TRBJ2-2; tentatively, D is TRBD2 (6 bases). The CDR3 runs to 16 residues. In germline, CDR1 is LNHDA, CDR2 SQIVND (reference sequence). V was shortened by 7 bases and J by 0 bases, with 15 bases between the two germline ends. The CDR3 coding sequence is TGTGCCAGTACCCTAAGGAGGGCTCCGAACACCGGGGAGCTGTTTTTT. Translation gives CASTLRRAPNTGELFF.

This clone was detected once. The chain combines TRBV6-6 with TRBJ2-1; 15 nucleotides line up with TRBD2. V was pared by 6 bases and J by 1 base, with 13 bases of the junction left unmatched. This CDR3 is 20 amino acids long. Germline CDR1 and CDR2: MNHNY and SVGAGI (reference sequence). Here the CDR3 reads CASSRSTGLAGGGSYNEQFF. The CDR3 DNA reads TGTGCCAGCAGCAGATCGACGGGACTAGCGGGAGGAGGATCCTACAATGAGCAGTTCTTC.

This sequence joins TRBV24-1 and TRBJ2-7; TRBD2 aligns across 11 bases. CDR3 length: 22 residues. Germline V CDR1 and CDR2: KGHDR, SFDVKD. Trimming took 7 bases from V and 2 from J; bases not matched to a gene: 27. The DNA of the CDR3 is TGTGCCACCAGGCCCCTCCCTCGGACAGGGGCTAGCGGGAGGTACATTACCTACGAGCAGTACGTC. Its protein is CATRPLPRTGASGRYITYEQYV.

The CDR3 here is CASSLSGIYGYTF. CDR3 nucleotides: TGCGCCAGCAGCTTGTCAGGGATCTATGGCTACACCTTC. J is TRBJ1-2 and V is TRBV5-1; the D gene is possibly TRBD1 (5 bases). Germline lookup yields CDR1 SGHRS and CDR2 YFSETQ. The CDR3 covers 13 residues. The V gene lost 1 base and the J gene lost 4 bases, with 8 bases spanning the gap.

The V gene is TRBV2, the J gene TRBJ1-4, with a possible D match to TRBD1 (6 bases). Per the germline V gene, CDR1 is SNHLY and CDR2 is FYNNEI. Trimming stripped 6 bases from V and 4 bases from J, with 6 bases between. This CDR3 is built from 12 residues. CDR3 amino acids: CASRQGNEKLFF. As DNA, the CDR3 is TGTGCCAGCAGACAGGGTAATGAAAAACTGTTTTTT.

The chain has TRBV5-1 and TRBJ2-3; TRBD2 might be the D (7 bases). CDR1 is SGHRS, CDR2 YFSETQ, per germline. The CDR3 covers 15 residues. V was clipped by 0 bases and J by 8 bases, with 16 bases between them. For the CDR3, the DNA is TGCGCCAGCAGCTTGGCCGTGGAGGGGGGGGGTACGCAGTATTTT. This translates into CASSLAVEGGGTQYF.

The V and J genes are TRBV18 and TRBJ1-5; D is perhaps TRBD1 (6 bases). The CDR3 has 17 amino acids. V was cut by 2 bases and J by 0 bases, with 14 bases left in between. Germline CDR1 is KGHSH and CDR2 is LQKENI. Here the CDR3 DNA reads TGTGCCAGCTCACCAGACCGGGACACGGGTAGCAATCAGCCCCAGCATTTT. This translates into CASSPDRDTGSNQPQHF.

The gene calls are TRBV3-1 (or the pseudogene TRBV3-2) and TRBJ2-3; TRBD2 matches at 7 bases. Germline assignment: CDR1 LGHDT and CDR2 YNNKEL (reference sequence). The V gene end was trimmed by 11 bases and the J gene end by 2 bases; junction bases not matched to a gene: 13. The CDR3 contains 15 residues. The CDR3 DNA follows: TGTGCCGCATCGCTAGCGGCCACCCCCACAGATACGCAGTATTTT. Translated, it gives CAASLAATPTDTQYF.

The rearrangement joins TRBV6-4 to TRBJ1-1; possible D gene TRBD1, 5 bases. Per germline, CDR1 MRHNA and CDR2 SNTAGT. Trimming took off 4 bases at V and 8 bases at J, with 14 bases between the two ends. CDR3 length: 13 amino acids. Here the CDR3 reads CASSATGDGEAFF. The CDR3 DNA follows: TGTGCCAGCAGTGCGACGGGGGATGGGGAAGCTTTCTTT.

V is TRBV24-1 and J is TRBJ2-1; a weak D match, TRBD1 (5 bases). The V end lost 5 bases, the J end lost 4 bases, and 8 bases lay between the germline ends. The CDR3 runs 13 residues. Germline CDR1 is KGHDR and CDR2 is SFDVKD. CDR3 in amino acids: CATSVGAYNEQFF. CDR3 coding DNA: TGTGCCACCAGTGTTGGGGCGTACAATGAGCAGTTCTTC.

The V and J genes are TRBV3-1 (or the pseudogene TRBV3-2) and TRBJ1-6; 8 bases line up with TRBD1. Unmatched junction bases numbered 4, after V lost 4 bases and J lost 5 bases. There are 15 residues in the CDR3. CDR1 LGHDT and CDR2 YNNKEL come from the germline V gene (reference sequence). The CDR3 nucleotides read TGTGCCAGCAGCCCAGAGACAGGGGATAATTCACCCCTCCACTTT. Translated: CASSPETGDNSPLHF.

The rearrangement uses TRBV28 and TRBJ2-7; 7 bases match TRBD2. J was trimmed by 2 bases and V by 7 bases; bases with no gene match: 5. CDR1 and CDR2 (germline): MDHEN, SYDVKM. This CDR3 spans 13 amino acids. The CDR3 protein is CASTRGGAYEQYF. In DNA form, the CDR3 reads TGTGCCAGCACTCGCGGGGGAGCCTACGAGCAGTACTTC.

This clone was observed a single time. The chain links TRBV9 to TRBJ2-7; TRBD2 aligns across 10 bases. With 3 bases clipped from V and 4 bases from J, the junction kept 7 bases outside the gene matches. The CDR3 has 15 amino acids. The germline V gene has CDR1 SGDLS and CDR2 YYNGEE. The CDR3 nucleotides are TGTGCCAGCAGCGCACCCGGGACTAGCGTTTACGAGCAGTACTTC. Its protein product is CASSAPGTSVYEQYF. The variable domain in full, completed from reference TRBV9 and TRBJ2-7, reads DSGVTQTPKHLITATGQRVTLRCSPRSGDLSVYWYQQSLDQGLQFLIQYYNGEERAKGNILERFSAQQFPDLHSELNLSSLELGDSALYFCASSAPGTSVYEQYFGPGTRLTVT.

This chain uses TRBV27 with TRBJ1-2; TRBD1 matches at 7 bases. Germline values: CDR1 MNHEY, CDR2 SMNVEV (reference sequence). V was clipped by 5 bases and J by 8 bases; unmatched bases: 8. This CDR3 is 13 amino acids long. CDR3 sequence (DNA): TGTGCCAGCAGTCCCCAGGGACAGCCGGGCTACACCTTC. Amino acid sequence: CASSPQGQPGYTF.

In DNA, the CDR3 is TGTGCCAGTGAGGTCGACAGGGCCAGTCAGCCCCAGCATTTT. This codes for CASEVDRASQPQHF. The chain employs TRBV19 and TRBJ1-5; 7 nucleotides align to TRBD1. CDR3 length: 14 residues. V dropped 8 bases and J dropped 6; count of bases not matched to a gene: 10. Germline CDR1 and CDR2: LNHDA and SQIVND (reference sequence).